This T cell receptor (beta chain) stems from a study of control samples from healthy donors and cancer patients. Assay: immunoSEQ multiplex PCR; the TCRdb copy retains only in-frame clones and omits some. The table includes about 160,000 clones, over 95% detected once. Trimming took 6 bases from V and 6 from J, leaving 14 bases between them. From germline, CDR1 is SGHAT and CDR2 FQNNGV. The CDR3 is made up of 13 amino acids. Sequencing used blood. This sequence originates from a woman in her 30s in good health. The V and J genes are TRBV11-2 and TRBJ1-1; tentative D call: TRBD1 (6 bases). This chain's CDR3 is CASRYSGVPEAFF. The CDR3 DNA reads as TGTGCCAGCAGATATTCAGGGGTTCCTGAAGCTTTCTTT.